This T cell receptor beta chain was captured in a study of T cells in Graves' hyperthyroidism and ophthalmopathy. For the study at large: Pretreatment peripheral blood was obtained at initial diagnosis.

TCR beta CDR3 region amplification was performed from RNA transcripts. The TCR CDR3 first-round RT-PCR relied on the HTBI primer set. TCRdb re-called the multiplex PCR reads through MiXCR, storing one row per CDR3 protein. This repertoire shows roughly 570,000 distinct CDR3 sequences, more than 15% found once; its top ten account for 6.5% to 8%. To note about this clonotype: Its antigen is unknown.

Germline V CDR1 and CDR2: LNHDA, SQIVND (reference sequence). The CDR3 is 16 residues long. V lost 4 bases and J 1 base, leaving 14 bases between the germline ends. Whole-study results and caveats: In the analysis, a 13 V-J model separated ophthalmopathy from stable hyperthyroidism.

The V and J genes are TRBV19 and TRBJ2-1, with D perhaps matching TRBD1 or TRBD2 (5 bases each). The sequence was obtained from a young woman with Graves' hyperthyroidism. The sequencing input was blood. The CDR3 reads CASSTLSGTSYNEQFF. As DNA, the CDR3 is TGTGCCAGTAGTACCCTCTCAGGGACGTCCTACAATGAGCAGTTCTTC.